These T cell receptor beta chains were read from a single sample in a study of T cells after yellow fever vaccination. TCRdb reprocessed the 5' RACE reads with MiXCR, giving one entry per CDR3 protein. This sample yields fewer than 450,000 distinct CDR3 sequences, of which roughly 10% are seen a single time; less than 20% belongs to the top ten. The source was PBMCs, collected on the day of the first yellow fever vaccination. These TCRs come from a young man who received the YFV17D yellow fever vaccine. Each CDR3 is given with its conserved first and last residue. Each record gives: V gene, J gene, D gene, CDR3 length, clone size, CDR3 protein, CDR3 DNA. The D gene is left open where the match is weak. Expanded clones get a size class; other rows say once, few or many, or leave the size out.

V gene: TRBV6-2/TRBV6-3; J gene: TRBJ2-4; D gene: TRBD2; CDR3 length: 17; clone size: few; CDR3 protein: CASRLDTSGLAKNIQYF; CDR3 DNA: TGTGCCAGCAGACTTGATACTAGCGGTCTAGCCAAAAACATTCAGTACTTC
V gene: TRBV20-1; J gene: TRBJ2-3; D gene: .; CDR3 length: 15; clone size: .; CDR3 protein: CSANLRTGSTDTQYF; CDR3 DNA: TGCAGTGCTAACCTCAGAACAGGTAGCACAGATACGCAGTATTTT
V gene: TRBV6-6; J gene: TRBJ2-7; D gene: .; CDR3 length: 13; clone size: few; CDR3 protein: CASNSGSSYEQYF; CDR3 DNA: TGTGCCAGCAATTCTGGCAGCTCCTACGAGCAGTACTTC
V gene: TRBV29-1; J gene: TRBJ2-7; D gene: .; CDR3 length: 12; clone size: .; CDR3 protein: CSVVSTLYEQYF; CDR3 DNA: TGCAGCGTTGTTAGCACACTCTACGAGCAGTACTTC
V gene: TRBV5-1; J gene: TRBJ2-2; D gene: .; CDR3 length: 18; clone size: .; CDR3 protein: CASSLDSFLTGGSGELFF; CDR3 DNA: TGCGCCAGCAGCTTGGACTCTTTTTTGACAGGAGGGTCCGGGGAGCTGTTTTTT
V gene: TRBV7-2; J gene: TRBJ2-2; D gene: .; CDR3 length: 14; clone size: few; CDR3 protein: CASSPVDWAGELFF; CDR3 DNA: TGTGCCAGCAGCCCGGTAGATTGGGCCGGGGAGCTGTTTTTT
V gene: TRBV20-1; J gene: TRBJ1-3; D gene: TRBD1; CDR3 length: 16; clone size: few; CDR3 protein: CSASSGQGIPGNTIYF; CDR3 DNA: TGCAGTGCTAGTTCGGGACAGGGGATCCCTGGAAACACCATATATTTT
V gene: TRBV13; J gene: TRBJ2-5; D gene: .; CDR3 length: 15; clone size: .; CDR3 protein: CASSPAEAAVETQYF; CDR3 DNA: TGTGCCAGCAGCCCTGCCGAAGCTGCGGTTGAGACCCAGTACTTC
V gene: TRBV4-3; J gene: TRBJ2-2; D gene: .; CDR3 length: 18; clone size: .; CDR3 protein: CASSQVRSGHKNTGELFF; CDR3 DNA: TGCGCCAGCAGCCAAGTGCGTTCCGGACATAAGAACACCGGGGAGCTGTTTTTT
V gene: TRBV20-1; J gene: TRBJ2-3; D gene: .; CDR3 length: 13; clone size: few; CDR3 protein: CSAEADTTDTQYF; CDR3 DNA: TGCAGTGCAGAAGCGGATACCACAGATACGCAGTATTTT
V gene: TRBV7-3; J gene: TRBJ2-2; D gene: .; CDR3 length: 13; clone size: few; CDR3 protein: CASSLTFSGELFF; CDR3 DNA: TGTGCCAGCAGCTTAACGTTCTCCGGGGAGCTGTTTTTT
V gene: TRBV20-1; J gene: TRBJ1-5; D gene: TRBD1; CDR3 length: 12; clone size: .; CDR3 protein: CSARTGGQPQHF; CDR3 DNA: TGCAGTGCGAGGACAGGAGGGCAGCCCCAGCATTTT
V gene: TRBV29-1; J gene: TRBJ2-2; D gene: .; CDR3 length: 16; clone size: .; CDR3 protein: CSVVFTRDANTGELFF; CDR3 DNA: TGCAGCGTTGTTTTTACCAGAGATGCGAACACCGGGGAGCTGTTTTTT
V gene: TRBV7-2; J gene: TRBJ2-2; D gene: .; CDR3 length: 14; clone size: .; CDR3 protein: CASTLSPQSGELFF; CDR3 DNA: TGTGCCAGCACCCTCAGCCCCCAGAGCGGGGAGCTGTTTTTT